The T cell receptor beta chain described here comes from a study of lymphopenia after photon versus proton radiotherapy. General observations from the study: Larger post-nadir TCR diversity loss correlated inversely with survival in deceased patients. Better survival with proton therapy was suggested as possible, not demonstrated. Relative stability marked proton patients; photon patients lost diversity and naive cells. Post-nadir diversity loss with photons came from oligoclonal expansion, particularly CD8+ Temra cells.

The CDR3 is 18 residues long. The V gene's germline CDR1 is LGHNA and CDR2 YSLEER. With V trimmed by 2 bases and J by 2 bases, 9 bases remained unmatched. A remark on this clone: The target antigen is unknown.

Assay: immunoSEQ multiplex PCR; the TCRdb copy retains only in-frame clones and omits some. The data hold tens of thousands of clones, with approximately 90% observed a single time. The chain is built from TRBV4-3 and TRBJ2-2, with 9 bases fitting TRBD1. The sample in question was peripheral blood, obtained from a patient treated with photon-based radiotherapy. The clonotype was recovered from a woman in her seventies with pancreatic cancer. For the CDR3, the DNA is TGCGCCAGCAGCCAAATCTGGGGACAGGGCTTCAACACCGGGGAGCTGTTTTTT. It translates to CASSQIWGQGFNTGELFF.